The 18 T cell receptor beta chains presented below share a single source sample, sequenced in a study of OX40 agonist ivuxolimab in advanced cancers. The method behind the library was the immunoSEQ multiplex PCR assay. Not all clones reach the TCRdb copy of this immuneACCESS table, which keeps in-frame sequences only. Checked studies attribute under half of the gap to unresolved V genes and leave the rest unexplained. The sample table lists about 69,000 clones, 65% to 80% of them with a count of one. The ten biggest clones cover over 2% of the sample. This material consisted of CD4+ or CD8+ T cells sorted from blood, taken in a trial of the OX40 agonist ivuxolimab. Receptor source: an adult with an advanced solid tumor such as melanoma, head and neck, liver or kidney cancer.

The count of this clone is one. One junction end does not reproduce the germline sequence, and a read error may be involved. The genes are TRBV4-2 and TRBJ1-4; D call uncertain. Germline V lookup: CDR1 LGHNA, CDR2 YNFKEQ. CDR3 length equals 16 residues. The CDR3 region is CASSHASSGSNEKPFF. In DNA form, the CDR3 reads TGTGCCAGCAGCCATGCCAGTAGCGGATCTAATGAAAAACCGTTTTTT.

The chain couples TRBV4-1 to TRBJ1-2; D is perhaps TRBD1 (5 bases). Deletions cut 1 base from V and 8 bases from J, with 17 bases between. Germline V gives CDR1 MGHRA, CDR2 YSYEKL. The length of the CDR3 is 15 residues. CDR3 coding DNA: TGCGCCAGCAGCCAAGGTGCGATATCAGGGTCCGGCTACACCTTC. It encodes CASSQGAISGSGYTF.

This clone was observed many times. This chain links TRBV4-1 with TRBJ2-1, with D possibly being TRBD2 (7 bases). V shed 4 bases and J shed 7 bases, with 20 bases lying between them. The CDR3 contains 16 residues. The germline V gene has CDR1 MGHRA and CDR2 YSYEKL. The DNA for the CDR3 is TGCGCCAGCAGCCCCCAAAAGGGGGGGAGCGGAAATGAGCAGTTCTTC. Encoded protein: CASSPQKGGSGNEQFF.

CDR3 loop: CASSFTGGAGTEAFF. The CDR3 region has the DNA TGTGCCAGCAGCTTTACAGGGGGCGCGGGCACTGAAGCTTTCTTT. V and J are TRBV11-3 and TRBJ1-1, with TRBD1 matching 9 bases. The CDR3 totals 15 residues. The germline V gene has CDR1 SGHNT and CDR2 YENEEA. Trimming removed 3 bases from V and 4 bases from J; junction bases left unmatched: 6.

V is TRBV2 and J is TRBJ2-5; TRBD2 aligns across 11 bases. The CDR3 covers 16 residues. J gave up 2 bases and V 5 bases, and 7 bases lay outside the gene matches. Germline V gives CDR1 SNHLY, CDR2 FYNNEI. This CDR3 reads CASSRGTSGPQETQYF. The CDR3 region has the DNA TGTGCCAGCAGTCGAGGGACTAGCGGACCTCAAGAGACCCAGTACTTC.

The rearrangement uses TRBV5-8 and TRBJ2-3; tentatively, D is TRBD1 or TRBD2 (6 bases each). There are 18 residues in the CDR3. With 4 bases removed from V and 0 bases from J, the gap between germline ends came to 21 bases. Germline values: CDR1 SGHTS, CDR2 YDEGEE. The CDR3 region is CASSAGHLGLSSTDTQYF. CDR3 coding DNA: TGTGCCAGCAGCGCGGGACACCTAGGGCTATCGAGCACAGATACGCAGTATTTT.

V usage is TRBV4-1 and J usage is TRBJ2-7; D perhaps matches TRBD2 (5 bases). The CDR3 is 15 residues long. The germline gives CDR1 MGHRA, CDR2 YSYEKL. Deletions cut 1 base from V and 4 bases from J, with 14 bases between. The CDR3 DNA reads TGCGCCAGCAGCCAAGGTAAAGCGGAGGCTTACGAGCAGTACTTC. This sequence encodes CASSQGKAEAYEQYF.

The chain links TRBV2 to TRBJ2-6; D gene uncertain. CDR3 size: 12 residues. V lost 8 bases to trimming and J lost 7 bases, with 9 bases between them. Germline V lookup: CDR1 SNHLY, CDR2 FYNNEI. The CDR3 nucleotides read TGTGCCAGCTCCTCCGAAGCCAACGTCCTGACTTTC. Its protein product is CASSSEANVLTF.

The chain combines TRBV5-4 with TRBJ2-6; D gene unclear. Trimming took 0 bases from V and 2 from J, leaving 15 bases between them. Germline V gives CDR1 SGHNT, CDR2 YYREEE (reference sequence). The CDR3 is made up of 18 amino acids. CDR3 protein: CASSLGSGSTTGANVLTF. The CDR3 region has the DNA TGTGCCAGCAGCTTGGGGTCGGGCAGTACAACTGGGGCCAACGTCCTGACTTTC.

The chain carries TRBV29-1 and TRBJ1-2; no firm D call. The CDR3 covers 13 residues. CDR1 and CDR2 from the germline V gene are SQVTM and ANQGSEA. With 7 bases removed from V and 8 bases from J, the gap between germline ends came to 20 bases. CDR3 nucleotides: TGCAGCGACCGAACGGCAGTAGGTGGGGGCTACACCTTC. Its translation: CSDRTAVGGGYTF.

The chain employs TRBV7-2 and TRBJ2-5; tentative D call: TRBD2 (6 bases). CDR1 and CDR2 from the germline V gene are SGHTA and FQGNSA. The CDR3 contains 15 residues. V lost 2 bases and J lost 2, with 12 bases in between. CDR3: CASSLFTGVQETQYF. The DNA of the CDR3 is TGTGCCAGCAGCTTATTTACGGGGGTGCAAGAGACCCAGTACTTC.

V gene TRBV4-1 combines with J gene TRBJ2-3; 10 bases map to TRBD1. This CDR3 comprises 17 residues. CDR1 is MGHRA and CDR2 is YSYEKL in the germline V gene. With 4 bases clipped from V and 4 bases from J, the junction kept 11 bases outside the gene matches. The CDR3 region is CASSLAWGTGDSDTQYF. In nucleotides, the CDR3 is TGCGCCAGCAGCCTCGCCTGGGGGACAGGGGATTCAGATACGCAGTATTTT.

The rearrangement links TRBV5-1 to TRBJ1-2; no clear D gene. The CDR3 extends over 13 amino acids. Between the trimmed V and J ends, which lost 2 bases and 2 bases, there was a span of 7 bases. The germline gives CDR1 SGHRS, CDR2 YFSETQ. The DNA of the CDR3 is TGCGCCAGCAGCTTCGGCGGAAACTATGGCTACACCTTC. This sequence encodes CASSFGGNYGYTF.

The chain has TRBV9 and TRBJ1-1; 7 bases fit TRBD1. Per germline, CDR1 SGDLS and CDR2 YYNGEE. Trimming removed 0 bases from V and 4 bases from J; junction bases left unmatched: 12. The CDR3 sequence is 17 residues long. The CDR3 DNA follows: TGTGCCAGCAGCGTAGGACACACAGGGGTTGTCGTCACTGAAGCTTTCTTT. Translation gives CASSVGHTGVVVTEAFF.

The J gene is TRBJ2-2, the V gene TRBV5-1, with TRBD2 identical over 10 bases. V lost 1 base to trimming and J lost 2 bases; unmatched junction nucleotides: 8. Germline V gene lookup returns CDR1 SGHRS and CDR2 YFSETQ. This CDR3 spans 18 amino acids. CDR3 coding DNA: TGCGCCAGCAGCTTGCGTCAACTAGCGGGGACCAACACCGGGGAGCTGTTTTTT. This gives the protein CASSLRQLAGTNTGELFF.

In nucleotides, the CDR3 is TGTGCCAGCAGCAGACTAGCGGCACCTTACAATGAGCAGTTCTTC. This sequence encodes CASSRLAAPYNEQFF. The chain uses TRBV7-3 and TRBJ2-1, with TRBD2 matching 9 bases. V gave up 5 bases and J gave up 4 bases; unmatched junction bases: 6. This CDR3 has 15 residues. Germline V gene sequence: CDR1 SGHTA, CDR2 FQGTGA.

The genes are TRBV4-1 and TRBJ2-2; 10 bases map to TRBD2. Losses at the gene ends were 3 bases for V and 3 bases for J; bases not matched to a gene: 7. The germline CDR1 and CDR2 sequences are MGHRA and YSYEKL. The CDR3 length is 17 residues. CDR3 loop: CASSHLSSGSYTGELFF. The CDR3 nucleotides are TGCGCCAGCAGCCATCTCTCTAGCGGGAGTTACACCGGGGAGCTGTTTTTT.

This chain joins TRBV27 and TRBJ2-3, with a weak D call TRBD2 (5 bases). This CDR3 has 16 amino acids. Germline V gives CDR1 MNHEY, CDR2 SMNVEV (reference sequence). The V end was cut by 2 bases, the J end by 2 bases, with 14 bases between. CDR3 loop: CASSLGGPSTTDTQYF. For the CDR3, the DNA is TGTGCCAGCAGTTTAGGTGGGCCTAGCACCACAGATACGCAGTATTTT.